One sample yielded the 22 T cell receptor beta chains listed below, sequenced in a study of blood T cell repertoires in COVID-19. Profiled with immunoSEQ multiplex PCR; TCRdb holds only in-frame clones, not every one. The sample carries hundreds of thousands of clones, about 87% recorded once. The sequencing input was peripheral blood. The receptors stem from a woman in her forties or fifties who had recovered from COVID-19.

The chain employs TRBV6-5 and TRBJ1-2, with 9 bases fitting TRBD1. This CDR3 region has 14 residues. CDR1 and CDR2 from the germline V gene are MNHEY and SVGAGI. The V gene end was trimmed by 6 bases and the J gene end by 8 bases; junction bases not matched to a gene: 10. CDR3 residues: CASRAGTGSSGYTF. The CDR3 nucleotides are TGTGCCAGCAGGGCGGGGACAGGGAGCAGCGGCTACACCTTC.

CDR3 residues: CASSLNPRGGDTQYF. The CDR3, as DNA: TGTGCCAGCAGCTTAAACCCGCGGGGGGGAGATACGCAGTATTTT. The rearrangement links TRBV7-3 to TRBJ2-3; TRBD2 agrees at 9 bases. CDR1 and CDR2 from the germline V gene are SGHTA and FQGTGA. CDR3 length equals 15 residues. Trimming cost V 1 base and J 5 bases; bases outside gene matches: 4.

This clone was seen once. This chain links TRBV28 with TRBJ2-7; 10 bases match TRBD1. The CDR3 consists of 15 residues. V trimming: 4 bases; J trimming: 4 bases; junction bases outside the gene matches: 7. CDR1 MDHEN and CDR2 SYDVKM come from the germline V gene. CDR3 coding DNA: TGTGCCAGCAGTTCGAGCGGGACAGGGGTTTACGAGCAGTACTTC. This sequence encodes CASSSSGTGVYEQYF.

The rearrangement joins TRBV5-4 to TRBJ2-5; a weak D match, TRBD2 (6 bases). This CDR3 region has 15 residues. Trimming left V 4 bases short and J 3 bases short, with 16 bases between. Looked up from germline, CDR1 is SGHNT and CDR2 is YYREEE (reference sequence). The CDR3 loop reads CASSRGGFREETQYF. The CDR3 nucleotides are TGTGCCAGCAGCCGAGGAGGGTTTAGGGAAGAGACCCAGTACTTC.

There are a few counts of this clone. This rearrangement joins TRBV6-4 to TRBJ2-3, with D possibly TRBD2 on 7 matching bases. The germline V gene has CDR1 MRHNA and CDR2 SNTAGT. The CDR3 consists of 13 residues. Trimming shortened V by 11 bases and J by 2 bases, and 14 bases separated the two germline ends. The CDR3 protein is CASGEGHTDTQYF. Here the CDR3 DNA reads TGTGCCTCGGGGGAGGGACACACAGATACGCAGTATTTT.

The CDR3, as DNA: TGTGCCAGCAACAGGGTTCGCCTTGCTTCCTACGAGCAGTACTTC. Translating gives CASNRVRLASYEQYF. The chain employs TRBV28 and TRBJ2-7; possibly TRBD1 for D (6 bases). CDR1 is MDHEN, CDR2 SYDVKM, per germline. The CDR3 extends over 15 amino acids. V gave up 7 bases and J gave up 1 base, with 17 bases separating them.

This chain uses TRBV2 with TRBJ2-7, with TRBD1 as a possible D gene (6 bases). CDR3 length equals 13 residues. V dropped 6 bases and J dropped 4 bases, with 13 bases sitting between them. CDR1 is SNHLY and CDR2 is FYNNEI in the germline V gene. In DNA form, the CDR3 reads TGTGCCAGCAGCTCGGGACACATATACGAGCAGTACTTC. Translated: CASSSGHIYEQYF.

This chain links TRBV27 with TRBJ2-3; D is ambiguous. The germline V and J ends were trimmed by 0 bases and 6 bases, with 7 bases remaining between them. The CDR3 contains 13 residues. Germline CDR1 reads MNHEY; CDR2 reads SMNVEV (reference sequence). The CDR3 spells CASSLSSRDTQYF. The CDR3 DNA reads TGTGCCAGCAGTTTATCGAGCCGTGATACGCAGTATTTT.

The chain joins TRBV6-5 to TRBJ2-3, with 10 bases aligning to TRBD2. With 0 bases clipped from V and 6 bases from J, the junction kept 6 bases outside the gene matches. This CDR3 has 16 amino acids. Looked up from germline, CDR1 is MNHEY and CDR2 is SVGAGI. This chain's CDR3 is CASSYSKRGGLDTQYF. CDR3 DNA: TGTGCCAGCAGTTACTCGAAGCGGGGGGGCCTGGATACGCAGTATTTT.

The table lists this clone with a count of one. The V call is TRBV7-2, the J call TRBJ1-5; D is possibly TRBD1 (6 bases). The CDR3 has 15 amino acids. The V and J ends lost 4 bases and 6 bases respectively, with 16 bases between them. Germline CDR1 SGHTA, CDR2 FQGNSA. CDR3 bases: TGTGCCAGCAGCTCGGATGGACAGCCAATTCAGCCCCAGCATTTT. This encodes CASSSDGQPIQPQHF.

This chain joins TRBV4-1 and TRBJ2-5, with D possibly matching TRBD1 (5 bases). Trimming cost V 6 bases and J 7 bases, with 18 bases left between them. Germline values: CDR1 MGHRA, CDR2 YSYEKL. The length of the CDR3 is 14 residues. CDR3 sequence: CASRTVQGSRTQYF. CDR3 DNA sequence: TGCGCCAGCAGGACCGTGCAGGGCTCTAGGACCCAGTACTTC.

The chain has TRBV3-1 (or the pseudogene TRBV3-2) and TRBJ1-1; TRBD1 might be the D (5 bases). V gave up 5 bases and J gave up 0 bases, with 13 bases separating them. CDR1 is LGHDT and CDR2 is YNNKEL in the germline V gene (reference sequence). The CDR3 runs to 15 residues. CDR3 DNA: TGTGCCAGCAGCGCGCAGGGAGGTCTGAACACTGAAGCTTTCTTT. It encodes CASSAQGGLNTEAFF.

The CDR3 nucleotides are TGCGCCAGCAGCTTGGCAGGATCCTACGAGCAGTACTTC. Encoded protein: CASSLAGSYEQYF. The chain links TRBV5-1 to TRBJ2-7; unclear D gene. Per germline, CDR1 SGHRS and CDR2 YFSETQ. V gave up 0 bases and J gave up 1 base, with 5 bases separating them. The CDR3 runs to 13 residues.

A note on this clone: This specimen includes other DNA sequences encoding the same CDR3. The V and J genes are TRBV11-2 and TRBJ1-2; a weak D match, TRBD1 (5 bases). This CDR3 is 13 amino acids long. Germline CDR1 and CDR2: SGHAT and FQNNGV. V was trimmed by 5 bases and J by 7 bases, leaving 14 bases between them. The CDR3 loop reads CASSPQGSSGYTF. CDR3 sequence (DNA): TGTGCCAGCAGCCCTCAGGGTTCTAGTGGCTACACCTTC.

The chain carries TRBV6-2 or TRBV6-3 and TRBJ2-7; 7 bases agree with TRBD2. Germline V lookup: CDR1 MNHEY, CDR2 SVGEGT. V shed 2 bases, J shed 2 bases, and the junction held 6 bases outside the gene matches. The CDR3 runs to 15 residues. CDR3 sequence (DNA): TGTGCCAGCAGTTACCAGACTAGCCCGACCTACGAGCAGTACTTC. It encodes CASSYQTSPTYEQYF.

Regarding this clone: The identical CDR3 is also encoded by other nucleotide sequences in the sample. The chain joins TRBV29-1 to TRBJ2-1; D unresolved. The V gene lost 4 bases and the J gene lost 1 base, with 8 bases spanning the gap. The germline gives CDR1 SQVTM, CDR2 ANQGSEA. The CDR3 has 13 residues. The CDR3 DNA reads TGCAGCGTTGGCGGCCGATCCTACAATGAGCAGTTCTTC. The encoded protein is CSVGGRSYNEQFF.

The chain carries TRBV10-3 and TRBJ2-1, with TRBD2 as a possible D gene (5 bases). The CDR3 spans 15 residues. Per the germline V gene, CDR1 is ENHRY and CDR2 is SYGVKD. V was shortened by 6 bases and J by 5 bases, with 17 bases between the two germline ends. The CDR3: CAISPSGPGDNEQFF. In DNA form, the CDR3 reads TGTGCCATCAGCCCCAGTGGGCCCGGGGACAATGAGCAGTTCTTC.

The rearrangement links TRBV5-1 to TRBJ2-7; 8 bases align to TRBD1. The CDR3 has 17 residues. After removal of 2 bases from V and 8 bases from J, the junction contained 18 bases not matched to a gene. Germline V gene data show CDR1 as SGHRS and CDR2 as YFSETQ. This CDR3 reads CASSLYDRTGWNSQQYF. The CDR3, as DNA: TGCGCCAGCAGCTTATACGATAGGACAGGGTGGAACTCCCAGCAGTACTTC.

This rearrangement joins TRBV9 to TRBJ1-4, with 7 bases identical to TRBD1. J lost 8 bases, V lost 4 bases, and 17 bases had no gene match. The CDR3 runs to 17 residues. Germline lookup yields CDR1 SGDLS and CDR2 YYNGEE. This CDR3 reads CASSPRTGRGDGEKLFF. The CDR3 DNA follows: TGTGCCAGCAGCCCCCGGACAGGTCGAGGGGATGGAGAAAAACTGTTTTTT.

The sample holds one count of this clone. The rearrangement links TRBV25-1 to TRBJ2-3; 10 nucleotides line up with TRBD2. With V trimmed by 6 bases and J by 10 bases, 10 bases remained unmatched. This CDR3 spans 14 amino acids. The germline V gene has CDR1 MGHDK and CDR2 SYGVNS. CDR3 coding DNA: TGTGCCAGCAGCCTAGCGGGGGCCCCGTCTTCGCAGTATTTT. It codes for CASSLAGAPSSQYF.

The chain is built from TRBV18 and TRBJ1-2; D might be TRBD1 (5 bases). The CDR3 is made up of 17 amino acids. The germline gives CDR1 KGHSH, CDR2 LQKENI. The V end was cut by 1 base, the J end by 4 bases, with 19 bases between. The DNA of the CDR3 is TGTGCCAGCTCACCACGCCTATCGGGGGTCCGCCTCTATGGCTACACCTTC. Translation: CASSPRLSGVRLYGYTF. Based on the CDR3 plus reference TRBV18 and TRBJ1-2, the full variable domain is NAGVMQNPRHLVRRRGQEARLRCSPMKGHSHVYWYRQLPEEGLKFMVYLQKENIIDESGMPKERFSAEFPKEGPSILRIQQVVRGDSAAYFCASSPRLSGVRLYGYTFGSGTRLTVV.

This chain joins TRBV27 and TRBJ1-1; 9 bases line up with TRBD1. The trim removed 5 bases at V and 5 bases at J, leaving 9 bases unmatched. CDR1 MNHEY and CDR2 SMNVEV come from the germline V gene (reference sequence). This CDR3 has 15 amino acids. This CDR3 reads CASSLRRTGATEAFF. As DNA, the CDR3 is TGTGCCAGCAGTCTCCGTCGGACAGGGGCAACTGAAGCTTTCTTT.